This entry is about one TCR beta chain. The TCR beta library used iRepertoire HTBI primers with Arm-PCR amplification of CDR3. TCRdb fed the multiplex PCR reads into MiXCR, producing one record per CDR3 protein. The sample records fewer than 550,000 distinct CDR3 sequences, approximately 16% being singletons. The data were taken from a study of regulatory T cells in long-lasting Graves disease. The time point here: newly diagnosed GD, antithyroid drugs for less than 3 months. Preparation of the TCR library used RNA extracted from PBMCs. The same sample was also studied in work on T cells in Graves' hyperthyroidism and ophthalmopathy.

This receptor was obtained from a woman aged 18-29 years with Graves disease. Sequenced here: peripheral blood mononuclear cells (PBMCs), sampled at new diagnosis, from a patient treated with antithyroid drugs.

CDR3 DNA: TGCGCCAGCAGTCCAGACATTAACTCCTACAATGAGCAGTTCTTC. It is translated as CASSPDINSYNEQFF. V is TRBV4-1 and J is TRBJ2-1; D remains unclear. Germline V gene lookup returns CDR1 MGHRA and CDR2 YSYEKL. V lost 6 bases, J lost 0 bases, and 12 bases lay in between. CDR3 length equals 15 residues.